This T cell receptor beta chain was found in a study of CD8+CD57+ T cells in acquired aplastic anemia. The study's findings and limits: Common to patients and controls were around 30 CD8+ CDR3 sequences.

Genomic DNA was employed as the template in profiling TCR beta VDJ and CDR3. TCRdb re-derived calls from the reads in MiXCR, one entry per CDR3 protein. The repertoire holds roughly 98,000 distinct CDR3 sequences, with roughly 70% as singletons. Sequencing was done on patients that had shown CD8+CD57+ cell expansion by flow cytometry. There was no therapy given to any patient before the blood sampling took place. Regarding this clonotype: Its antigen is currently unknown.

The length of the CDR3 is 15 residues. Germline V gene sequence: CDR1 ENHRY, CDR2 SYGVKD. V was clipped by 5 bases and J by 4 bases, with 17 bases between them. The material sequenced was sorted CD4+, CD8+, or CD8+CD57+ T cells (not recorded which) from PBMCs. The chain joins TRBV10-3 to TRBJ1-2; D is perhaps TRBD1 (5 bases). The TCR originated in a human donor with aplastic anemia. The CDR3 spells CAISSFDGASYGYTF. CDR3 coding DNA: TGTGCCATCAGTTCCTTCGACGGGGCTTCCTATGGCTACACCTTC.